This T cell receptor beta chain was recorded in a study of identical twins. Study-level findings and limits: Among monozygotic twins, out-of-frame TCR alpha sharing exceeded what models predicted. Twin-shared out-of-frame alpha sequences were enriched for low generation probability.

About this clonotype itself: The target antigen is unknown.

Only healthy Caucasians were enrolled as donors. CDR3 size: 14 residues. The germline CDR1 and CDR2 sequences are MDHEN and SYDVKM. V shed 7 bases and J shed 7 bases, with 19 bases lying between them. A universal primer binding site was introduced by template switching. The final cDNA contained unique molecular identifiers. TCRdb reanalysed the 5' RACE reads using MiXCR and keeps one entry per CDR3 protein. The table has roughly 290,000 distinct CDR3 sequences, about 8.9% seen once. This same sample was also part of a study on yellow fever vaccine responses in identical twins.

This chain connects TRBV28 to TRBJ1-1; D is uncertain. The sequencing input was memory (CD45RO+) T cells sorted from blood. This sequence originates from a woman aged 18-35 years in good health. The CDR3 DNA follows: TGTGCCAGCACCATACATACCGGCCTTGGTGAAGCTTTCTTT. This sequence encodes CASTIHTGLGEAFF.